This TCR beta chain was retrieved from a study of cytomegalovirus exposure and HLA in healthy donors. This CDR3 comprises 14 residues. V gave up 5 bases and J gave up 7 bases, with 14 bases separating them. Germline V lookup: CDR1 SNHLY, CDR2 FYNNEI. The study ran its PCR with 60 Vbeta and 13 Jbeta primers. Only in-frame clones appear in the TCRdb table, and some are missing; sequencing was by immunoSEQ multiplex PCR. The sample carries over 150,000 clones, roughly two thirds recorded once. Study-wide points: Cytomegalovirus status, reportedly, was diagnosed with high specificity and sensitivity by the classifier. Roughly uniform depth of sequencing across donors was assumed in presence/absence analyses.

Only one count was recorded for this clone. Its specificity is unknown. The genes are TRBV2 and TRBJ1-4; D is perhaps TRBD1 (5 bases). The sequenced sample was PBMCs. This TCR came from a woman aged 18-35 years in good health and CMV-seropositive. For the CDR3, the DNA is TGTGCCAGCAGTCTGTGGGGGGAAGCTGAAAAACTGTTTTTT. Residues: CASSLWGEAEKLFF.